This entry is about one T cell receptor (beta chain). Its antigen is currently unknown. This sample is part of a study of T cell repertoires in cytomegalovirus infection. Whole-study findings and limits: Predominance within the ex vivo response was attributable to HLA-C-restricted CMV-specific TCR beta clonotypes. Summed public TCR beta family frequency identified CMV carriers bearing the relevant HLA.

The germline V gene has CDR1 MNHGY and CDR2 SAAAGT. Trimming removed 1 base from V and 3 bases from J, with 3 bases in between. The CDR3 extends over 13 amino acids. TCRdb re-derived calls from the reads in MiXCR, one entry per CDR3 protein. The sample contains 450,000 to 550,000 distinct CDR3 sequences, approximately 15% of which appear only once. Material for sequencing was CD8+ T cells from PBMCs. The clonotype originates from a human donor in good health (CMV status not recorded). Some clones in this sample may be carry-over from other donors' samples. This sequence joins TRBV6-8 and TRBJ2-2; D not certain. CDR3 region: CASSYFDTGELFF. The CDR3 region has the DNA TGTGCCAGCAGTTACTTCGACACCGGGGAGCTGTTTTTT.